This record looks at one T cell receptor beta chain sequence and its context. The assay was immunoSEQ multiplex PCR, and TCRdb's table has in-frame clones only and misses some. This sample carries over a million clones, approximately 68% of them seen once, and the ten largest clones take about 1.5%. V gave up 1 base and J gave up 5 bases; unmatched junction bases: 17. The germline V gene encodes CDR1 KGHSH and CDR2 LQKENI. This CDR3 contains 20 residues. The data belong to a study of shared clonotypes between healthy human individuals. Sequenced: memory CD4+ T cells sorted from blood. As for subset: CD45RA-negative fraction. The rearrangement uses TRBV18 and TRBJ2-2, with 9 bases matching TRBD1. The source is a man between 18 and 29 years old in good health. The CDR3 region has the DNA TGTGCCAGCTCACCACTCGGCCTCTCTGAGGACAGGGGAATAACCGGGGAGCTGTTTTTT. The encoded protein is CASSPLGLSEDRGITGELFF.